This is a list of T cell receptor beta chains from one sample in a study of CD8 T cells in ankylosing spondylitis. TCRdb re-derived calls from the 5' RACE reads in MiXCR, one entry per CDR3 protein. The data hold approximately 260,000 distinct CDR3 sequences, with about 9.1% observed a single time. What was sequenced was blood, either unsorted or a sorted T cell fraction (not recorded which). The receptor set was obtained from a male donor with ankylosing spondylitis or in good health (not recorded which). Each CDR3 is given with its conserved first and last residue.

v_call: TRBV11-2
cdr3_aa: CASSSTGSLGQYF

v_call: TRBV12-3/TRBV12-4
cdr3_aa: CASSRTVFPEQFF

v_call: TRBV20-1
cdr3_aa: CSARALAGSSYNEQFF

v_call: TRBV20-1
cdr3_aa: CSARPGVNLGKLFF

v_call: TRBV4-3
cdr3_aa: CASSSNSGPSTYNEQFF

v_call: TRBV18
cdr3_aa: CASSPLSGTGELFF

v_call: TRBV20-1
cdr3_aa: CSARDRGVDYGYTF

v_call: TRBV12-5
cdr3_aa: CASGLGNQPQHF

v_call: TRBV12-3/TRBV12-4
cdr3_aa: CASSFWRAKNIQYF

v_call: TRBV11-1
cdr3_aa: CASSLRTAGEQYF

v_call: TRBV6-1
cdr3_aa: CASTSRVGSNSGANVLTF

v_call: TRBV5-8
cdr3_aa: CACSLGLSYEQYF

v_call: TRBV20-1
cdr3_aa: CSARSGTGDRETQYF

v_call: TRBV7-9
cdr3_aa: CASIKAGTGSDYGYTF

v_call: TRBV20-1
cdr3_aa: CSALRGGGNNEQFF

v_call: TRBV2
cdr3_aa: CASSVRFGYGYTF

v_call: TRBV6-2/TRBV6-3
cdr3_aa: CASSPTTDPPLHF

v_call: TRBV20-1
cdr3_aa: CSARLLAGGTDTQYF

v_call: TRBV12-3/TRBV12-4
cdr3_aa: CASTQLVPGANVLTF

v_call: TRBV7-2
cdr3_aa: CASSLDPGKNIQYF

v_call: TRBV7-2
cdr3_aa: CASSFSGANYGYTF

v_call: TRBV29-1
cdr3_aa: CSVEERFEQYF

v_call: TRBV29-1
cdr3_aa: CSVEARSRELFF

v_call: TRBV11-1
cdr3_aa: CASSPYYPSGGPTGELFF

v_call: TRBV12-3/TRBV12-4
cdr3_aa: CASGSGGRKETQYF

v_call: TRBV20-1
cdr3_aa: CSATGLSSGNTIYF

v_call: TRBV4-1
cdr3_aa: CASSQPGQTKPQHF

v_call: TRBV7-9
cdr3_aa: CASSRGTDVYGYTF

v_call: TRBV7-2
cdr3_aa: CASSLGGLLSTDTQYF

v_call: TRBV10-3
cdr3_aa: CAITSPQSTEAFF

v_call: TRBV7-2
cdr3_aa: CASSLAGGGVSTDTQYF

v_call: TRBV20-1
cdr3_aa: CSATDRGHQPQHF

v_call: TRBV12-3/TRBV12-4
cdr3_aa: CASSPRTDRTDTQYF

v_call: TRBV14
cdr3_aa: CASTFLRNTEAFF

v_call: TRBV7-3
cdr3_aa: CASAEGGLAGGELFF

v_call: TRBV18
cdr3_aa: CASSPGLTSGNTIYF

v_call: TRBV3-1
cdr3_aa: CASSQVASTGELFF

v_call: TRBV7-2
cdr3_aa: CASSLATSYEQYF

v_call: TRBV20-1
cdr3_aa: CSARDRTGVDRYGYTF

v_call: TRBV27
cdr3_aa: CASSFDRDGNTEAFF

v_call: TRBV4-1
cdr3_aa: CASSQDGPDGYTF

v_call: TRBV20-1
cdr3_aa: CSGSPYLGSTLGNIQYF

v_call: TRBV20-1
cdr3_aa: CSALTRRKTQETQYF

v_call: TRBV20-1
cdr3_aa: CSAALLGGSTDTQYF

v_call: TRBV7-2
cdr3_aa: CASSSERLEQFF

v_call: TRBV12-3/TRBV12-4
cdr3_aa: CASSLTRILEGSSYNEQFF